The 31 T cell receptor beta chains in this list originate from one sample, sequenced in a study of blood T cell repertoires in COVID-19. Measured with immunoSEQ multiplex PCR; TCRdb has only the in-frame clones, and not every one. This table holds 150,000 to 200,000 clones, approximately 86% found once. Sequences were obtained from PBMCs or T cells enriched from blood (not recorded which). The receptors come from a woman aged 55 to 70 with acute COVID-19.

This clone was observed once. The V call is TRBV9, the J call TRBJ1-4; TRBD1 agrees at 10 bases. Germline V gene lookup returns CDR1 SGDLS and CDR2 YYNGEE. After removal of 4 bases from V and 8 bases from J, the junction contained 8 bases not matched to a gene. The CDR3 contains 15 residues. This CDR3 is CASSPRGDRGEKLFF. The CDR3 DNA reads TGTGCCAGCAGCCCCCGGGGGGACAGGGGCGAAAAACTGTTTTTT.

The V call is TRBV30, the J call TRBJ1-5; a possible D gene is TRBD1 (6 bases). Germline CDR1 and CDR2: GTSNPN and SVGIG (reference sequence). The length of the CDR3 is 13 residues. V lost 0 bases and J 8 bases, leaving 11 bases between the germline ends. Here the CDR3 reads CAWSVRGREPQHF. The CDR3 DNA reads TGTGCCTGGAGTGTCAGGGGTCGGGAGCCCCAGCATTTT.

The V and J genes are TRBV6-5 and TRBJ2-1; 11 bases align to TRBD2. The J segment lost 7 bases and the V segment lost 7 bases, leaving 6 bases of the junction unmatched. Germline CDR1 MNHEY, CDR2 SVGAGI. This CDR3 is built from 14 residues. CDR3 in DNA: TGTGCCAGCAAACGACTAGCGGGAATGAATGAGCAGTTCTTC. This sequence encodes CASKRLAGMNEQFF.

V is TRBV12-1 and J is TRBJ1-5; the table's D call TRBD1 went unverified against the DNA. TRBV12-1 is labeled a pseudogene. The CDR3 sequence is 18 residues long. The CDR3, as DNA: TGTGCCAGCAGCTTTCAGGGACAATACAGATATAGCAATCAGCCCCAGCATTTT. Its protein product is CASSFQGQYRYSNQPQHF.

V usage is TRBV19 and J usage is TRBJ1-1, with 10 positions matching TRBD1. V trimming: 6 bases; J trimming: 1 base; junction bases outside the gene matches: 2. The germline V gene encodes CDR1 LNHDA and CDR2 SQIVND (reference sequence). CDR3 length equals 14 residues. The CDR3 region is CASSRQGANTEAFF. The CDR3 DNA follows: TGTGCCAGTAGCCGACAGGGGGCGAACACTGAAGCTTTCTTT.

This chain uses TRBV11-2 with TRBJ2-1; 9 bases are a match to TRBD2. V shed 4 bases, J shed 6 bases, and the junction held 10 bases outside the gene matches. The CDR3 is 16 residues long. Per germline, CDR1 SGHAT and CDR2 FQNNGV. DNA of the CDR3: TGTGCCAGCAGCTCTGGTTGGCGGGGGGGCCGCAATGAGCAGTTCTTC. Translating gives CASSSGWRGGRNEQFF.

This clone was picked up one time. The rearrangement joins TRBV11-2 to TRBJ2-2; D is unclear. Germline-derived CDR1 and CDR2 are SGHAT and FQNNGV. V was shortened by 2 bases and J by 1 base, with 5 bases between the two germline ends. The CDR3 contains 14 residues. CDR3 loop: CASSLLLNTGELFF. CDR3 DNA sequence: TGTGCCAGCAGCTTACTCTTGAACACCGGGGAGCTGTTTTTT.

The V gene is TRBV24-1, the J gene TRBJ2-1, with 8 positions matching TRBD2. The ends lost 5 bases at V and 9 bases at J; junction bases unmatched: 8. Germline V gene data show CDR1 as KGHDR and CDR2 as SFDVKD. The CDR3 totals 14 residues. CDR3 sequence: CATSVSGGQAEQFF. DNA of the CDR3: TGTGCCACCAGTGTGTCGGGAGGGCAAGCTGAGCAGTTCTTC.

The CDR3 bases are TGTGCCAGCAAAACGGGACAGCAGTACACTGAAGCTTTCTTT. Its protein is CASKTGQQYTEAFF. The chain is built from TRBV28 and TRBJ1-1; 7 bases are shared with TRBD1. V was pared by 7 bases and J by 3 bases, with 8 bases of the junction left unmatched. The V gene's germline CDR1 is MDHEN and CDR2 SYDVKM. The CDR3 consists of 14 residues.

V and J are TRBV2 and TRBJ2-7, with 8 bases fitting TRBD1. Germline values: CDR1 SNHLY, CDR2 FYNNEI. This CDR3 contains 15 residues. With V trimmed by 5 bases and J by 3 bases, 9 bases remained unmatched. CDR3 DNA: TGTGCCAGCAGTAAGGACAGGGAGGTAAACTACGAGCAGTACTTC. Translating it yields CASSKDREVNYEQYF.

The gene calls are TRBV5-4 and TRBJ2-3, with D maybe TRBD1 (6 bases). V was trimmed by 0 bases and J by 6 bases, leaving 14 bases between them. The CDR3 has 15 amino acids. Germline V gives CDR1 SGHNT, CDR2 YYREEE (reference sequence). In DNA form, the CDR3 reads TGTGCCAGCAGCTTGGGCACAGGGAAGACGGATACGCAGTATTTT. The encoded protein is CASSLGTGKTDTQYF.

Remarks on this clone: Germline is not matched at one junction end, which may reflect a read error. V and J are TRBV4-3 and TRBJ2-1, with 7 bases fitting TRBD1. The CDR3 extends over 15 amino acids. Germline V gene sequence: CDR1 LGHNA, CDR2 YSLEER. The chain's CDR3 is CASSQDNQGVNEQFF. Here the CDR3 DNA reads TGCGCCAGCAGTCAAGATAACCAGGGGGTGAATGAGCAGTTCTTC.

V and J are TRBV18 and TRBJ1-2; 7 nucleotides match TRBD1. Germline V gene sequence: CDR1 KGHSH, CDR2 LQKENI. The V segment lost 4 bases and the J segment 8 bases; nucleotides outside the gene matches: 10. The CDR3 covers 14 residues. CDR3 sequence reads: CASSQGTEQTGYTF. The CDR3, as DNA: TGTGCCAGCTCACAAGGGACAGAGCAGACAGGCTACACCTTC. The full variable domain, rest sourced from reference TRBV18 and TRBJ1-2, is NAGVMQNPRHLVRRRGQEARLRCSPMKGHSHVYWYRQLPEEGLKFMVYLQKENIIDESGMPKERFSAEFPKEGPSILRIQQVVRGDSAAYFCASSQGTEQTGYTFGSGTRLTVV.

The chain's CDR3 is CASSQGVLGPASAGKNNEQFF. As DNA, the CDR3 is TGCGCCAGCAGCCAAGGGGTCCTGGGTCCTGCTTCGGCGGGGAAGAACAATGAGCAGTTCTTC. J is TRBJ2-1 and V is TRBV4-3; perhaps TRBD2 as D (6 bases). Trimming took 1 base from V and 5 from J, leaving 30 bases between them. The CDR3 has 21 residues. Germline-derived CDR1 and CDR2 are LGHNA and YSLEER.

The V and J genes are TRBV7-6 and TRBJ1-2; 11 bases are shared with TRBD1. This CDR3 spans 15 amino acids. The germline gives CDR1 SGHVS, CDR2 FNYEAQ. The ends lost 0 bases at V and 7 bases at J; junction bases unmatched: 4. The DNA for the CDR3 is TGTGCCAGCAGCTTAGCGGACAGGGGGCAGGGTGGCTACACCTTC. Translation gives CASSLADRGQGGYTF.

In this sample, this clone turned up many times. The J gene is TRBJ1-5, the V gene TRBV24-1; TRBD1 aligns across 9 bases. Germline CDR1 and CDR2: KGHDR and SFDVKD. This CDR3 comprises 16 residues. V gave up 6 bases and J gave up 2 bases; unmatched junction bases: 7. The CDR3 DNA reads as TGTGCCACCAGTACTCGGGGACAGGGAGGCAATCAGCCCCAGCATTTT. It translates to CATSTRGQGGNQPQHF.

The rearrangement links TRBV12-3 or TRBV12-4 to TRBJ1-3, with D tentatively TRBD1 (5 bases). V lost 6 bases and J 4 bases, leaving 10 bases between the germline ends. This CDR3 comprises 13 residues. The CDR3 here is CASSAGPGNTIYF. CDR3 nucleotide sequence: TGTGCCAGCAGCGCGGGACCAGGAAACACCATATATTTT.

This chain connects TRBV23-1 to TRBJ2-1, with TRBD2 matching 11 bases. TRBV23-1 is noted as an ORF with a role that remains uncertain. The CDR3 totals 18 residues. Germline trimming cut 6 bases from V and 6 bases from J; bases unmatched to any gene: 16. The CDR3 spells CASRPQEITSGGINEQFF. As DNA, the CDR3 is TGCGCCAGCAGGCCACAGGAGATCACTAGCGGGGGTATCAATGAGCAGTTCTTC.

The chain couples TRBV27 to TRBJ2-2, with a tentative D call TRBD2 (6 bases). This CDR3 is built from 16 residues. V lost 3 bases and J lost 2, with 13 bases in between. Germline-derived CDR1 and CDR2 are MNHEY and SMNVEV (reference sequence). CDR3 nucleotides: TGTGCCAGCAGTTTCTCGTGGAGGGGCAACACCGGGGAGCTGTTTTTT. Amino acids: CASSFSWRGNTGELFF.

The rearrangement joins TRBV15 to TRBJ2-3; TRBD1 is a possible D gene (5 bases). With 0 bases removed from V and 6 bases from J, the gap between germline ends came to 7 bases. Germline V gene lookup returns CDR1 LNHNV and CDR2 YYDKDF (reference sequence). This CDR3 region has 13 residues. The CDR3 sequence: CATSREDTDTQYF. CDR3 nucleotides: TGTGCCACCAGCAGAGAGGACACCGATACGCAGTATTTT.

This CDR3 reads CASSYSRTEVRAFF. CDR3 DNA sequence: TGTGCCAGCAGTTACTCTCGGACGGAGGTTAGAGCTTTCTTT. The rearrangement links TRBV6-5 to TRBJ1-1, with D uncertain. Trimming removed 0 bases at V and 10 bases at J, with 15 bases between. There are 14 residues in the CDR3. Germline V lookup: CDR1 MNHEY, CDR2 SVGAGI.

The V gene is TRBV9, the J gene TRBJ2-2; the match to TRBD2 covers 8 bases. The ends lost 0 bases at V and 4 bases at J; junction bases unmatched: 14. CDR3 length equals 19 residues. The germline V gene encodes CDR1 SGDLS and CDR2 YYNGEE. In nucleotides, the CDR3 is TGTGCCAGCAGCGTAGGAAGGGGGAGGCGGGGGGACCCCACCGGGGAGCTGTTTTTT. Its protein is CASSVGRGRRGDPTGELFF.

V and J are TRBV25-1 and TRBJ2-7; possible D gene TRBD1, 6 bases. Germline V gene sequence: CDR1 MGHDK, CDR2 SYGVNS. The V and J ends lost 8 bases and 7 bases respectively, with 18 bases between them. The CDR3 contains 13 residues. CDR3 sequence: CASQDSPLGEQYF. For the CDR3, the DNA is TGTGCCAGCCAGGACAGTCCTTTGGGGGAGCAGTACTTC.

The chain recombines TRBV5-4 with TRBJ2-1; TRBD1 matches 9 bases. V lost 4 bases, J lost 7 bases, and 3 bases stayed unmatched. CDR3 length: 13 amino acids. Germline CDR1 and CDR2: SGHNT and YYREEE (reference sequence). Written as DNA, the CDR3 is TGTGCCAGCAGCCTAGGACAGGGGAATGAGCAGTTCTTC. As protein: CASSLGQGNEQFF. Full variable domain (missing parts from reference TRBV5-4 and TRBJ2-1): ETGVTQSPTHLIKTRGQQVTLRCSSQSGHNTVSWYQQALGQGPQFIFQYYREEENGRGNFPPRFSGLQFPNYSSELNVNALELDDSALYLCASSLGQGNEQFFGPGTRLTVL.

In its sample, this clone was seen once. The CDR3 loop is CASSPLGQGEYNEQFF. CDR3 nucleotide sequence: TGTGCCAGCAGCCCCCTTGGACAGGGTGAATACAATGAGCAGTTCTTC. V gene TRBV5-4 combines with J gene TRBJ2-1, with TRBD1 identical over 8 bases. Germline V gives CDR1 SGHNT, CDR2 YYREEE (reference sequence). V lost 4 bases, J lost 4 bases, and 10 bases stayed unmatched. This CDR3 comprises 16 residues.

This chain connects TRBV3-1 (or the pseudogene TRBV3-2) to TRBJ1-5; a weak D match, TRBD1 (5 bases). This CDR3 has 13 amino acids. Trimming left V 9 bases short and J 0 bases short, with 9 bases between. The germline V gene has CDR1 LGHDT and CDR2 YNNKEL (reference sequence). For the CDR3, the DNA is TGTGCCAGGACAGATTATAGCAATCAGCCCCAGCATTTT. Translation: CARTDYSNQPQHF.

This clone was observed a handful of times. This CDR3 is CASSPMGTPYEKLFF. DNA for the CDR3: TGCGCCAGCAGCCCGATGGGGACTCCTTATGAAAAACTGTTTTTT. The chain joins TRBV5-1 to TRBJ1-4, with a tentative D call TRBD1 (5 bases). Trimming pared 4 bases from V and 6 bases from J, leaving 16 bases between. The CDR3 is made up of 15 amino acids. The V gene's germline CDR1 is SGHRS and CDR2 YFSETQ. Full variable domain (rest looked up from reference TRBV5-1 and TRBJ1-4): KAGVTQTPRYLIKTRGQQVTLSCSPISGHRSVSWYQQTPGQGLQFLFEYFSETQRNKGNFPGRFSGRQFSNSRSEMNVSTLELGDSALYLCASSPMGTPYEKLFFGSGTQLSVL.

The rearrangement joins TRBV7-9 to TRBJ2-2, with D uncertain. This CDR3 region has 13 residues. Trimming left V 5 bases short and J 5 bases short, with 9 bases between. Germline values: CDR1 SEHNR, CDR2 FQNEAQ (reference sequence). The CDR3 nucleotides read TGTGCCAGCAGCCCCCTAGGTACCGGGGAGCTGTTTTTT. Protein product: CASSPLGTGELFF.

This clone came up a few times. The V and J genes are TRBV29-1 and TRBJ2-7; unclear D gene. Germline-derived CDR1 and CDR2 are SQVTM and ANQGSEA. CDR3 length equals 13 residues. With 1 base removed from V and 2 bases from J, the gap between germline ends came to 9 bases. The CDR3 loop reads CSVEARSPYEQYF. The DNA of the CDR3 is TGCAGCGTTGAAGCGAGGAGCCCCTACGAGCAGTACTTC.

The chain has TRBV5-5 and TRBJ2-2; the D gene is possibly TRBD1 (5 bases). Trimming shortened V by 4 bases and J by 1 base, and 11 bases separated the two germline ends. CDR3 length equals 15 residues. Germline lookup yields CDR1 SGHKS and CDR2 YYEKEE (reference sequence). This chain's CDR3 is CASSLGVVNTGELFF. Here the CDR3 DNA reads TGTGCCAGCAGCCTAGGGGTCGTGAACACCGGGGAGCTGTTTTTT.

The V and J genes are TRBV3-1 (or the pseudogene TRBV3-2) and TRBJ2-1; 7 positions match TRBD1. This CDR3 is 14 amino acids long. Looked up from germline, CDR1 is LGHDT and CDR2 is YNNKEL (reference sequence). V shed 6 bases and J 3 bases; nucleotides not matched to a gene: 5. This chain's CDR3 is CASRETGNYNEQFF. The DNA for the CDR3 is TGTGCCAGCAGAGAGACAGGGAACTACAATGAGCAGTTCTTC.